These 10 T cell receptor beta chains came from one sample sequenced in a study of spatial heterogeneity in lung cancer. MiXCR was run by TCRdb on the 5' RACE reads, yielding one entry per CDR3 protein. The table has about 38,000 distinct CDR3 sequences, 7.5% seen once. As for time point: sample taken at primary tumor resection. The sample in question was PBMCs, obtained at surgery. The source is a male donor with early-stage non-small cell lung cancer.

Comment on this clonotype: This may stem from a read error, because a much larger clone lies one nucleotide away. V is TRBV7-8 and J is TRBJ2-3, with D perhaps TRBD2 (5 bases). Germline CDR1 reads SGHVS; CDR2 reads FQNEAQ. V was cut by 4 bases and J by 2 bases, with 16 bases left in between. The CDR3 runs 16 residues. DNA of the CDR3: TGTGCCAGCAGCTCGAGATCCGGGGTTTACACAGATACGCAGTATTTT. This encodes CASSSRSGVYTDTQYF.

This clonotype was recorded many times. V and J are TRBV7-8 and TRBJ2-3, with 7 bases aligning to TRBD1. This CDR3 region has 13 residues. CDR1 SGHVS and CDR2 FQNEAQ come from the germline V gene. With 2 bases clipped from V and 6 bases from J, the junction kept 2 bases outside the gene matches. CDR3 coding DNA: TGTGCCAGCAGCTTAACAGGGGTGGATACGCAGTATTTT. Protein sequence: CASSLTGVDTQYF. Based on the CDR3 plus reference TRBV7-8 and TRBJ2-3, the full variable domain is GAGVSQSPRYKVAKRGQDVALRCDPISGHVSLFWYQQALGQGPEFLTYFQNEAQLDKSGLPSDRFFAERPEGSVSTLKIQRTQQEDSAVYLCASSLTGVDTQYFGPGTRLTVL.

This clonotype was recorded many times. The rearrangement uses TRBV12-3 or TRBV12-4 and TRBJ1-5; 7 positions agree with TRBD1. The V segment lost 3 bases and the J segment 7 bases; nucleotides outside the gene matches: 9. The CDR3 runs 15 residues. CDR3 amino acids: CASSFNSGGDQPQHF. CDR3 coding DNA: TGTGCCAGCAGTTTTAATTCAGGGGGGGACCAGCCCCAGCATTTT.

This clonotype was seen many times. This chain uses TRBV5-6 with TRBJ2-4, with D hard to call. The germline V and J ends were trimmed by 5 bases and 1 base, with 10 bases remaining between them. This CDR3 is 14 amino acids long. Germline CDR1 is SGHDT and CDR2 is YYEEEE. The CDR3 DNA sequence: TGTGCCAGCAGTCATGGACGGGCCAAAAACATTCAGTACTTC. As protein: CASSHGRAKNIQYF.

This clonotype was recorded only once. The gene calls are TRBV3-1 and TRBJ2-7; TRBD1 aligns across 8 bases. CDR1 and CDR2 (germline): LGHDT, YNNKEL (reference sequence). Unmatched junction bases numbered 9, after V lost 4 bases and J lost 4 bases. The CDR3 runs 15 residues. For the CDR3, the DNA is TGTGCCAGCAGCCCGTCGGACAGGGTGGTATACGAGCAGTACTTC. It specifies CASSPSDRVVYEQYF.

This clonotype was detected ten times or more. The chain joins TRBV20-1 to TRBJ2-2; D could derive from TRBD1 or TRBD2 (5 bases each). There are 14 residues in the CDR3. Deletions cut 4 bases from V and 1 base from J, with 10 bases between. Germline CDR1 and CDR2: DFQATT and SNEGSKA (reference sequence). For the CDR3, the DNA is TGCAGTGCTAAGGGACCGTTGAACACCGGGGAGCTGTTTTTT. Its translation: CSAKGPLNTGELFF.

V and J are TRBV5-1 and TRBJ2-2, with TRBD1 matching over 9 bases. CDR3 length equals 15 residues. Germline V gene lookup returns CDR1 SGHRS and CDR2 YFSETQ. After removal of 4 bases from V and 5 bases from J, the junction contained 6 bases not matched to a gene. CDR3: CASSTGTGPTGELFF. In DNA, the CDR3 is TGCGCCAGCAGCACCGGGACAGGGCCAACCGGGGAGCTGTTTTTT.

The rearrangement links TRBV7-8 to TRBJ2-2, with 7 nucleotides matching TRBD2. Germline V gene sequence: CDR1 SGHVS, CDR2 FQNEAQ. The CDR3 is 16 amino acids. V was pared by 0 bases and J by 5 bases, with 6 bases of the junction left unmatched. This CDR3 reads CASSLAVGGLTGELFF. CDR3 bases: TGTGCCAGCAGCTTAGCGGTGGGAGGGCTGACCGGGGAGCTGTTTTTT.

The sample holds many counts of this clonotype. The J gene is TRBJ1-5, the V gene TRBV19; D unresolved. Germline V gives CDR1 LNHDA, CDR2 SQIVND (reference sequence). Trimming stripped 1 base from V and 2 bases from J, with 15 bases between. The CDR3 runs 17 residues. The CDR3 is CASSIVGTRSGNQPQHF. In nucleotides, the CDR3 is TGTGCCAGTAGTATAGTAGGCACCCGATCAGGCAATCAGCCCCAGCATTTT. The variable domain in full, completed from reference TRBV19 and TRBJ1-5, reads DGGITQSPKYLFRKEGQNVTLSCEQNLNHDAMYWYRQDPGQGLRLIYYSQIVNDFQKGDIAEGYSVSREKKESFPLTVTSAQKNPTAFYLCASSIVGTRSGNQPQHFGDGTRLSIL.

This clonotype was counted at least ten times. The rearrangement joins TRBV9 to TRBJ2-2; weak D call: TRBD1 (5 bases). V was pared by 1 base and J by 5 bases, with 6 bases between. The CDR3 is made up of 13 amino acids. Per the germline V gene, CDR1 is SGDLS and CDR2 is YYNGEE. CDR3 nucleotides: TGTGCCAGCAGCGTACAGGGAACCGGGGAGCTGTTTTTT. Protein product: CASSVQGTGELFF.